This T cell receptor beta chain was observed in a study of cytomegalovirus exposure and HLA in healthy donors (dated 2017 in TCRdb). Background for the entire study: In an earlier analysis of several hundred of the donors, 276 Gb of sequence data and approximately 100 million unique TCR beta sequences from 150 million to 200 million T cells were reported. Roughly 320 gigabases of sequencing data and around 85 million unique TCR sequences made up an early release that covered under 750 HLA-typed donors. The genetic ancestry cluster associated with self-reported Caucasian donors included around 76% of the 350 to 500 genotyped donors. The aim of the study was to test whether cataloging public T cell receptors could identify signatures of past pathogen exposure. The study profiled the T cell repertoires of 666 subjects by immunosequencing and related them to cytomegalovirus serostatus. A separate validation cohort of roughly 130 different subjects was used in addition to the approximately 700-subject first cohort. To predict cytomegalovirus infection status, the study brought together high-throughput TCR immunosequencing, statistical association of individual TCRs with disease status, and machine learning. A later analysis re-analyzed previously published TCR beta repertoires from roughly 690 donors and added high-resolution HLA genotyping to study TCR occurrence patterns. Rather than drawing on any new phenotypic data, the later analysis identified candidate immune exposures from TCR beta sequences and the way those sequences occurred across donors. To decide whether each TCR beta V gene segment behaved as functional or pseudogenic, an earlier analysis of nearly 600 of the donors relied on high-throughput TCR beta sequencing. Donor age, sex, ethnicity and CMV serostatus were compiled alongside the repertoire data. A later genetic analysis took genome-wide SNP genotypes for about 60% of the roughly 670 donors and used that subset as a discovery cohort. All discovery cohort repertoires had been generated using a single sequencing platform. Both class I and class II loci were covered by HLA typing, at four-digit resolution. The number of typed donors differed by locus: about 620-640 for A, B, C, DRB1 and DQB1; approximately 520 for DQA1; roughly 600 for DPA1; and some 430 for DPB1. Because of strong linkage in the cohort, a few DR-DQ haplotypes were treated as single units for association and clustering. Among about 360 genotyped donors of the cohort, an average of about 240,000 unique TCR beta nucleotide sequences were sequenced per donor, roughly a sixth of them non-productive.

The paper as a whole reports these results and caveats: An association between a missense DCLRE1C variant and V-gene and J-gene trimming of TCR beta chains was found in a later genetic analysis and replicated in an independent cohort. A further reported finding was that TCR beta sequences accurately predicted the HLA-A and HLA-B alleles for most subjects in the first cohort. Some IMGT-functional V segments, including TRBV6-2 and TRBV6-3, could not be told apart with the 87-base-pair reads, so those segments were excluded. HLA typing was unavailable for some donors at each locus, so association tests used only the typed subset. The earlier analysis of about 600 of the donors excluded roughly 17 rarely observed V segments, including chromosome 9 orphons, because counts were too low. The sequencing pipeline was judged likely to have produced a cluster of highly shared sequence variants as a technical artifact. Sequencing depth was assumed to be roughly uniform across donors in the presence/absence analyses, though that assumption may not hold. At a false discovery rate of 0.05, a later analysis linked some 17,000 TCR beta sequences to specific HLA alleles. In vitro tests confirmed that a few of the cytomegalovirus-associated TCR beta chains recognize cytomegalovirus antigens. Correlated functional status among segregating V segments might be attributable to linkage disequilibrium, but an unknown experimental factor could not be ruled out. A later analysis reported that several top co-occurrence clusters appeared linked to parvovirus B19, influenza, CMV and Epstein-Barr virus. In a later analysis, HLA-associated TCR beta chains showed more clonal expansion and lower generation probabilities than non-associated chains that were equally common. The authors suggested that the approach could potentially be generalized to other disease states and immunological phenotypes. According to a later analysis, most CMV-associated TCR beta chains appeared to be HLA-restricted, and the HLA associations seemed to be driven largely by CMV exposure. The only immune exposure information available for the cohort was CMV serostatus. The study gave a list of about 170 TCR beta chains associated with cytomegalovirus. While some public TCRs were present in many individuals, most TCR sequences turned up only very rarely across donors. In both the original and validation cohorts, the classifier was reported to diagnose cytomegalovirus status with high specificity and sensitivity. According to a later analysis, TCR association rates differed among HLA loci, with DRB1 alleles showing the most associated TCRs and HLA-C alleles showing the fewest. An earlier analysis of roughly 570 of the donors showed that most TCR beta V segments appeared in productive rearrangements either about 87% or about 30% of the time, which broadly matched IMGT annotations. Only TCR beta chains were sequenced in this cohort, and the absence of alpha or paired-chain data limited detectable features. According to a later genetic analysis, donors in an Asian-associated ancestry cluster had fewer N-insertions in productive TCRs than the roughly 670-donor mean. Strong co-occurrence of HLA alleles, especially DR and DQ, made assigning TCR associations to individual alleles difficult.

The library was built by means of the immunoSEQ multiplex PCR assay. For the multiplex PCR, a mixture combining 60 forward primers for TCR Vbeta segments and 13 reverse primers for TCR Jbeta segments was used. Amplification of the CDR3 region of rearranged TCR beta genes was performed with a multiplex PCR assay on genomic DNA. On the Illumina HiSeq System, the amplified TCR beta libraries were sequenced as 87-base-pair reads. The paper's data handling went like this. Across the 700 or so repertoires, a later analysis counted some 80 million unique TCR beta chains, 9 million to 14 million of which were shared by at least two donors. A nearest-neighbor algorithm error-corrected the raw reads and collapsed the reads into unique sequences, merging closely related sequences to remove PCR and sequencing errors. V, D and J gene segments were assigned by aligning CDR3 sequences to IMGT reference sequences. For a sequence to be retained, a match of at least six nucleotides to both a V gene segment and a J gene segment was required. Rearrangements were called productive when the CDR3 lacked stop codons and stayed in frame with V and J; all others were non-productive. Following IMGT convention, CDR3 was defined as the stretch from the second conserved V-encoded cysteine to the conserved J-encoded phenylalanine. The earlier analysis of some 580 of the donors excluded any sequence lacking an unambiguous match to a single V gene segment. An earlier analysis of 500 to 700 of the donors classified V segments as functional when productive rearrangements were above 56.7% and as segregating when the standard deviation between donors was above 5%. To diagnose cytomegalovirus status from the catalog of TCR beta chain sequences, a statistical classification framework was built. V and J gene assignment, in a later analysis, came from comparing TCR nucleotide sequences with IMGT/GENE-DB human TR gene sequences. In a later analysis, CDR3 sequences and most-parsimonious VDJ recombination scenarios were assigned using the TCRdist pipeline. In a later analysis, each TCR beta chain was defined by its CDR3 amino acid sequence together with its V-gene family, and reads lacking a unique V-gene family were excluded. As a way to deal with suspected cross-contamination and a sequencing artifact, a later analysis dropped 592 nucleotide sequences that were highly shared and had low generation probability. For each public chain, a later analysis derived a clonal expansion index from normalized ranks of inferred template counts within each repertoire. A later analysis computed generation probabilities with a VDJ recombination model fitted to out-of-frame rearrangements, and checked the results against IGoR. In a later analysis, TCR-TCR, TCR-HLA and TCR-CMV co-occurrence was scored with hypergeometric tests, and a repertoire-size bias correction was applied to TCR pairs. To estimate false discovery rates, a later analysis permuted the HLA or CMV assignments 20 times. A later analysis grouped co-occurring TCRs with DBSCAN, adding TCRdist sequence similarity when clustering within HLA-allele-positive subsets. Co-occurrence clustering excluded repertoires with fewer than 30,000 or more than 120,000 public chains, plus five with anomalous nucleotide sharing. TCRdb holds this immuneACCESS table with in-frame rearrangements only. Some clones are missing; in checked studies, unresolved V genes explain under half, and the rest has no known cause. V, J and clone size are those of that table, while D and trimming were read from the DNA. The sample records fewer than 80,000 clones, more than 70% of which are singletons. The top ten constitute 5.4% of the sample.

Looking up the germline V gene (reference sequence) yields CDR1 GTSNPN and CDR2 SVGIG. V has 5 bases trimmed and J has 5 bases trimmed; junction bases matching no gene number 14. The cysteine opens and the phenylalanine closes a CDR3 of 15 amino acids. Only the CDR3 part of the read is kept: 45 bases, read in frame from the first base. The cohort comprised some 680 healthy bone marrow donors. At the time of sampling, every cohort member was nominally healthy, though immune exposures that went unrecorded were likely present. The donor tested CMV seronegative, placing the donor among the 352 seronegative members of the cohort. Each donor provided a peripheral blood sample, and peripheral blood mononuclear cells were used for TCR beta sequencing. Genomic DNA was extracted from the blood cell samples with the Qiagen DNeasy Blood Extraction Kit. In the case of this clone: Its specific antigen is unknown. No base qualities exist here, and no much larger clone lies one base off it.

Sequenced material: PBMCs. The chain joins TRBV30 to TRBJ2-5, and TRBD1 aligns with 7 junction nucleotides. The source of this sequence is a woman in her thirties in good health and CMV-seronegative. The CDR3 here reads CAWSLTGAVSETQYF. The nucleotide sequence reads as follows: TGTGCCTGGTCCCTTACAGGGGCGGTATCGGAGACCCAGTACTTC.